This TCR beta chain was obtained from a study of cytomegalovirus exposure and HLA in healthy donors. Broader study findings: Reports indicated that the classifier achieved high specificity and sensitivity in diagnosing cytomegalovirus status. Rare sequences made up most TCRs, while some public TCRs were found in many donors.

This clone occurred a few times. No antigen is known for it. PCR was performed using 60 Vbeta and 13 Jbeta primers. Sequenced by immunoSEQ multiplex PCR; TCRdb stores in-frame clones only, minus some. This table has about 93,000 clones, roughly 79% appearing once. Trimming cost V 5 bases and J 6 bases; bases outside gene matches: 3. The CDR3 loop spans 13 amino acids. Germline loops: CDR1 MNHEY, CDR2 SVGAGI. Despite likely unrecorded immune exposures, the donors were nominally healthy at the time of sampling. The sample taken for sequencing was PBMCs. The rearrangement joins TRBV6-5 to TRBJ1-2; 10 positions agree with TRBD1. This sequence originates from a man aged 25-45 years in good health and CMV-seronegative. The CDR3 region is CASSRQGADGYTF. The CDR3 bases are TGTGCCAGCAGTAGACAGGGGGCGGATGGCTACACCTTC.